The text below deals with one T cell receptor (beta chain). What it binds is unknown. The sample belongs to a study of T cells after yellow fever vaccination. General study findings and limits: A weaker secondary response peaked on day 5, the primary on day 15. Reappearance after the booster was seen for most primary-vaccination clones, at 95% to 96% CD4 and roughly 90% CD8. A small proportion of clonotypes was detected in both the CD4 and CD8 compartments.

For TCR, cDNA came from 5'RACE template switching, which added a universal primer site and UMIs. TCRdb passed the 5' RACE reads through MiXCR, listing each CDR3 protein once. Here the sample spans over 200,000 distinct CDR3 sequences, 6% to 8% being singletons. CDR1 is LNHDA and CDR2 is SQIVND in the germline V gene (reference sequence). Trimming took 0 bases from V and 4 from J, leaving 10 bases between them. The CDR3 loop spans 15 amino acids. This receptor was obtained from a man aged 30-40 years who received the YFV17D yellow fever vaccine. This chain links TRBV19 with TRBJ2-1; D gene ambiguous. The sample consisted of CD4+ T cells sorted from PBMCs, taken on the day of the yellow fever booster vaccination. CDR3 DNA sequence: TGTGCCAGTAGTATAGATATGCCAGGTTACAATGAGCAGTTCTTC. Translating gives CASSIDMPGYNEQFF.